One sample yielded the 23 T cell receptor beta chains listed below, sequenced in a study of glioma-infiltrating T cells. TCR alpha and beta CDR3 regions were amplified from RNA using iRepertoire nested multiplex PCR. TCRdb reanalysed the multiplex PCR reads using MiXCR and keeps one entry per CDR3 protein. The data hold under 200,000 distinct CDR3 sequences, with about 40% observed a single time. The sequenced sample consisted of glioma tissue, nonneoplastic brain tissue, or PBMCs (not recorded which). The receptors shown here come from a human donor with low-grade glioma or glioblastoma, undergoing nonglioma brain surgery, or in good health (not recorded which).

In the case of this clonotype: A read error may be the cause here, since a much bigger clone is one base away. CDR3 sequence: CASSRDSYYNEQFF. The CDR3 DNA is TGTGCCAGCAGTCGGGACAGCTACTACAATGAGCAGTTCTTC. This chain joins TRBV2 and TRBJ2-1; 7 bases are a match to TRBD1. The V segment lost 5 bases and the J segment 3 bases; nucleotides outside the gene matches: 4. Germline-derived CDR1 and CDR2 are SNHLY and FYNNEI. The CDR3 is 14 amino acids.

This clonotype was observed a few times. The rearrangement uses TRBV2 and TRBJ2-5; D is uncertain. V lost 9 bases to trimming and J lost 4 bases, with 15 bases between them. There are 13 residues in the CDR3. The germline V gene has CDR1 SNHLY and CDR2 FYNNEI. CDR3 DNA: TGTGCCAGACTCGGGCCTGGGATAGAGACCCAGTACTTC. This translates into CARLGPGIETQYF.

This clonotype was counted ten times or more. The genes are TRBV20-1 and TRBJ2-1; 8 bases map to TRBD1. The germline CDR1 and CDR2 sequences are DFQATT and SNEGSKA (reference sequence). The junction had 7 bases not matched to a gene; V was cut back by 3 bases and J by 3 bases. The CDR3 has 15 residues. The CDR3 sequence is CSARPDRGNYNEQFF. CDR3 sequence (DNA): TGCAGTGCTAGGCCCGACAGGGGAAACTACAATGAGCAGTTCTTC.

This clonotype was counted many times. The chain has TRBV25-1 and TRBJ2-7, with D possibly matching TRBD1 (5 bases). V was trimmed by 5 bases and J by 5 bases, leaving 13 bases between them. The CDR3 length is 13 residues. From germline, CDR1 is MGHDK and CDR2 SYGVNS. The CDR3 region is CASSPQGIDEQYF. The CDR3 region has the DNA TGTGCCAGCAGTCCTCAGGGAATCGACGAGCAGTACTTC.

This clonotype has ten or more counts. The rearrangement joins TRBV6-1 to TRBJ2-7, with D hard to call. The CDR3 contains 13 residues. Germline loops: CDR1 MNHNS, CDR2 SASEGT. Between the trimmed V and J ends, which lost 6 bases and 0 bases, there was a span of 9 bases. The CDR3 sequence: CASSLDISYEQYF. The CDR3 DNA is TGTGCCAGCAGCCTAGACATCTCCTACGAGCAGTACTTC.

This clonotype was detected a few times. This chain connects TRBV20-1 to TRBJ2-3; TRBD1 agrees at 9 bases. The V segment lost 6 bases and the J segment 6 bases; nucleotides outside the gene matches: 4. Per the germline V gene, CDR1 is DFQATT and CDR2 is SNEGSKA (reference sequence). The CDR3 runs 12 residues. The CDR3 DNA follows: TGCAGTGCCAACAGGGGGCCCGATACGCAGTATTTT. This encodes CSANRGPDTQYF.

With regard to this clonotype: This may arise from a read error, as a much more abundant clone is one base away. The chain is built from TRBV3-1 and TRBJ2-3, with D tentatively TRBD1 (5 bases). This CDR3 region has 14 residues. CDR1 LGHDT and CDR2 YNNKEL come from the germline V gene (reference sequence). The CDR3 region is CASSQSDSKDTQYF. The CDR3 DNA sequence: TGTGCCAGCAGCCAGAGTGACAGCAAAGATACGCAGTATTTT.

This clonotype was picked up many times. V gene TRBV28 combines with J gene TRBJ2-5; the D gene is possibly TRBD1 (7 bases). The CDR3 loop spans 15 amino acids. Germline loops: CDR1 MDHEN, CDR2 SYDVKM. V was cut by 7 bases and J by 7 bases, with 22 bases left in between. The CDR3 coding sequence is TGTGCCAGCAATGGGGCGGGACAGTCCGTCGGGACCCAGTACTTC. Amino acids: CASNGAGQSVGTQYF.

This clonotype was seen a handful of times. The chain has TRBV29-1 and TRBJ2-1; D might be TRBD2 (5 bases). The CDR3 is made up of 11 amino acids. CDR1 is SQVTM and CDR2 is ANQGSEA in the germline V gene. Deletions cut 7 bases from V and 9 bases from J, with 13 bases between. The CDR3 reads CSGRASSEQFF. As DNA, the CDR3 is TGCAGCGGAAGGGCTAGCAGTGAGCAGTTCTTC.

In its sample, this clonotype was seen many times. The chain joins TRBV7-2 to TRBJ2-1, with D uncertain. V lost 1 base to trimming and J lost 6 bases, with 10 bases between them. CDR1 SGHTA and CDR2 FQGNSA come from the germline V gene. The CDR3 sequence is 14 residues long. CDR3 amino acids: CASSLVGGGNEQFF. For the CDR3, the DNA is TGTGCCAGCAGCTTAGTTGGCGGCGGCAATGAGCAGTTCTTC.

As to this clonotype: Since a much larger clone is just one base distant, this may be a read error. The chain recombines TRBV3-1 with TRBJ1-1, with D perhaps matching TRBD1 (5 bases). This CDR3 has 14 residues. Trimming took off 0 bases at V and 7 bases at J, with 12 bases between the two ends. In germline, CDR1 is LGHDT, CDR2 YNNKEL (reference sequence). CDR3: CASSQDKGRREAFF. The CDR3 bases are TGTGCCAGCAGCCAAGATAAGGGGAGACGTGAAGCTTTCTTT.

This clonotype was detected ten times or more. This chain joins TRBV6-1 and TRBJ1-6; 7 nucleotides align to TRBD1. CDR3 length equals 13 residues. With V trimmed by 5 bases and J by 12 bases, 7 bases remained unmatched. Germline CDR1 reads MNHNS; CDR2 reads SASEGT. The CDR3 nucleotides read TGTGCCAGCAGTTGGACAGGCGAGGAACCCCTCCACTTT. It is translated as CASSWTGEEPLHF.

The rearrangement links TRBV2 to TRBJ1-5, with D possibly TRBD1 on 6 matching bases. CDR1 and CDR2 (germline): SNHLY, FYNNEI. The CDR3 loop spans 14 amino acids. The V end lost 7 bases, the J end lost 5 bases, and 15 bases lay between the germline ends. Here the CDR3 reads CASKGGIGYQPQHF. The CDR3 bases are TGTGCCAGCAAGGGGGGAATTGGGTATCAGCCCCAGCATTTT.

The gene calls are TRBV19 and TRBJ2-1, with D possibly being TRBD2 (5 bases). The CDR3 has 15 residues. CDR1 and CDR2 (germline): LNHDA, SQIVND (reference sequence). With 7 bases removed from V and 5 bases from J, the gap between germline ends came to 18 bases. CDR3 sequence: CASIQRYRTHNEQFF. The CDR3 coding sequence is TGTGCCAGTATACAGCGGTATCGGACCCACAATGAGCAGTTCTTC.

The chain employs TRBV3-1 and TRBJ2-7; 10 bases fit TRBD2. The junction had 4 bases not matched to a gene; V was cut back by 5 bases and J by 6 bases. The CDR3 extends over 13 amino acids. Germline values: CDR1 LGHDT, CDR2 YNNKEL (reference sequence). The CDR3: CASSWGLATEQYF. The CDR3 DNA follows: TGTGCCAGCAGCTGGGGACTAGCGACCGAGCAGTACTTC.

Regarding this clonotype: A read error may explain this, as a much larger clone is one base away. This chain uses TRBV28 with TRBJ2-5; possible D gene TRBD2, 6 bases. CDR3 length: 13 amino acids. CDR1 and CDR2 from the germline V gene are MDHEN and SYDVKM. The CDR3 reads CASSNGLRESQYF. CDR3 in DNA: TGTGCCAGCAGTAACGGGCTTCGGGAGAGCCAGTACTTC. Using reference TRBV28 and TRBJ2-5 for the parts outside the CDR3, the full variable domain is DVKVTQSSRYLVKRTGEKVFLECVQDMDHENMFWYRQDPGLGLRLIYFSYDVKMKEKGDIPEGYSVSREKKERFSLILESASTNQTSMYLCASSNGLRESQYFGPGTRLLVL.

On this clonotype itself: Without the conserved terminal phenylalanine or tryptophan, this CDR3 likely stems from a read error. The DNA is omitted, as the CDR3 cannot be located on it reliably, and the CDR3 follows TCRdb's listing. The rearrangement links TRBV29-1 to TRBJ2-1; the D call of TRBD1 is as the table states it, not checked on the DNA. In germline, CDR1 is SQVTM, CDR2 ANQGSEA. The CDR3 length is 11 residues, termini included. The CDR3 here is CSVGHGQGMFL.

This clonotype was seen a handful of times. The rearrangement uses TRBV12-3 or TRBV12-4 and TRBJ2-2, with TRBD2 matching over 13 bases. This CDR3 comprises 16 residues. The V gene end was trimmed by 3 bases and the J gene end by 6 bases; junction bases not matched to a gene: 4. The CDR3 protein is CASSLGLAGSAGELFF. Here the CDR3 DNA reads TGTGCCAGCAGTTTGGGACTAGCGGGATCGGCCGGGGAGCTGTTTTTT.

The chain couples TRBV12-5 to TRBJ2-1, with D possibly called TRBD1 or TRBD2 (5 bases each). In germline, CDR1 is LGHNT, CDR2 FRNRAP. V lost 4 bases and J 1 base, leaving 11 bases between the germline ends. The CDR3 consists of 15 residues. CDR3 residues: CASGSGPTSYNEQFF. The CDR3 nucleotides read TGTGCTAGTGGTTCGGGACCAACTTCCTACAATGAGCAGTTCTTC.

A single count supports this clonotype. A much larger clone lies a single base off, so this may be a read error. In DNA, the CDR3 is TGTGCCAGCTATTCCCGGGGACTAGCGGGACCCACAGATACGCAGCATTTT. Translating gives CASYSRGLAGPTDTQHF. This chain links TRBV28 with TRBJ2-3; tentative D call: TRBD1 (5 bases). TRBJ1-5 explains the end of the DNA better; the J call may be wrong. The CDR3 has 17 residues. Germline loops: CDR1 MDHEN, CDR2 SYDVKM.

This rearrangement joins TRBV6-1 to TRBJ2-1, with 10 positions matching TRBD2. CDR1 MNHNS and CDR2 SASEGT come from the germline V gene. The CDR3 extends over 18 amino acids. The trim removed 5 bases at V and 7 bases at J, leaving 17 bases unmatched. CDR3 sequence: CASSPRTRLAGLSNEQFF. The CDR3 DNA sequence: TGTGCCAGCAGTCCCCGAACCAGACTAGCGGGCTTAAGTAATGAGCAGTTCTTC.

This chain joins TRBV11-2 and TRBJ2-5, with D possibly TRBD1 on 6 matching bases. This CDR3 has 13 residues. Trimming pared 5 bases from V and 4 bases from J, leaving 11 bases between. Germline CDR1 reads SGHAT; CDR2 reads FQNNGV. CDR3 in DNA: TGTGCCAGCAGCCCTGGGACACCAGAGACCCAGTACTTC. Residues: CASSPGTPETQYF.

CDR3 DNA sequence: TGCGCCAGCAGTAAAACAGGCCGCAATCAGCCCCAGCATTTT. It translates to CASSKTGRNQPQHF. V gene TRBV5-1 combines with J gene TRBJ1-5, with a tentative D call TRBD1 (5 bases). This CDR3 has 14 amino acids. V was trimmed by 5 bases and J by 2 bases, leaving 11 bases between them. CDR1 and CDR2 (germline): SGHRS, YFSETQ. Full variable domain (remainder filled in from reference TRBV5-1 and TRBJ1-5): KAGVTQTPRYLIKTRGQQVTLSCSPISGHRSVSWYQQTPGQGLQFLFEYFSETQRNKGNFPGRFSGRQFSNSRSEMNVSTLELGDSALYLCASSKTGRNQPQHFGDGTRLSIL.